Listed here are 3 T cell receptor beta chains from one sample, sequenced in a study of Ad26.COV2.S vaccination and SARS-CoV-2 variants. TCRdb keeps only in-frame clones here, not all; method: immunoSEQ multiplex PCR. The sample lists about 400,000 clones, under 90% occurring once. The treatment was: around 19 received Ad26.COV2.S at low or high dose, single or two shots; about 5 received placebo; per-sample allocation not given. Day 63 after the first vaccine or placebo injection was the time point for sampling. Sequencing used peripheral blood, obtained in a trial of Ad26.COV2.S vaccine versus placebo. The receptor source for this set is a person between 18 and 59 years old who received the Ad26.COV2.S COVID-19 vaccine or a placebo.

This chain links TRBV5-1 with TRBJ2-1; D uncertain. The CDR3 runs to 14 residues. Trimming stripped 1 base from V and 3 bases from J, with 8 bases between. The V gene's germline CDR1 is SGHRS and CDR2 YFSETQ. CDR3 residues: CASSLRTDYNEQFF. The CDR3 DNA reads as TGCGCCAGCAGCTTGAGAACGGACTACAATGAGCAGTTCTTC.

The CDR3 DNA is TGTGCCAGCAGCCGGACTAGCGGGGACGATACGCAGTATTTT. Its protein is CASSRTSGDDTQYF. The chain is built from TRBV11-3 and TRBJ2-3; 12 bases map to TRBD2. Unmatched junction bases numbered 3, after V lost 5 bases and J lost 6 bases. This CDR3 is built from 14 residues. Germline lookup yields CDR1 SGHNT and CDR2 YENEEA.

The J gene is TRBJ2-3, the V gene TRBV5-6; 8 nucleotides align to TRBD2. This CDR3 has 15 amino acids. V lost 1 base and J lost 2; bases outside the gene matches: 3. Germline V CDR1 and CDR2: SGHDT, YYEEEE. The CDR3 DNA is TGTGCCAGCAGCTTGAGCGGGGGAATCACAGATACGCAGTATTTT. Translated: CASSLSGGITDTQYF. Using reference TRBV5-6 and TRBJ2-3 for the parts outside the CDR3, the full variable domain is DAGVTQSPTHLIKTRGQQVTLRCSPKSGHDTVSWYQQALGQGPQFIFQYYEEEERQRGNFPDRFSGHQFPNYSSELNVNALLLGDSALYLCASSLSGGITDTQYFGPGTRLTVL.